This passage covers 24 T cell receptor beta chains from one sample sequenced in a study of blood T cell repertoires in COVID-19 (dated by TCRdb to between 2020 and 2021). Libraries were constructed by the immunoSEQ multiplex PCR assay. TCRdb holds this immuneACCESS table with in-frame rearrangements only. Some clones are missing; in checked studies, unresolved V genes explain under half, and the rest has no known cause. In all, the sample holds roughly 60,000 clones, and around 80% of those were seen once. 5.6% of the sample lies in the top ten. Sequenced material: peripheral blood. These receptors originate from an older woman with acute or convalescent COVID-19.

The gene calls are TRBV24-1 and TRBJ2-1; the D gene is possibly TRBD1 (6 bases). This CDR3 comprises 12 residues. CDR1 and CDR2 from the germline V gene are KGHDR and SFDVKD. The V gene lost 3 bases and the J gene lost 15 bases, with 14 bases spanning the gap. The CDR3 region has the DNA TGTGCCACCAGTGATCACGGGACAATGTGGTTCTTC. Its translation is CATSDHGTMWFF.

V gene TRBV9 combines with J gene TRBJ2-3; TRBD1 matches at 7 bases. The junction had 9 bases not matched to a gene; V was cut back by 3 bases and J by 8 bases. Per germline, CDR1 SGDLS and CDR2 YYNGEE. CDR3 length equals 14 residues. The CDR3 coding sequence is TGTGCCAGCAGCGCCACTACAGGGGTTGGTACGCAGTATTTT. Its protein is CASSATTGVGTQYF. The variable domain in full, completed from reference TRBV9 and TRBJ2-3, reads DSGVTQTPKHLITATGQRVTLRCSPRSGDLSVYWYQQSLDQGLQFLIQYYNGEERAKGNILERFSAQQFPDLHSELNLSSLELGDSALYFCASSATTGVGTQYFGPGTRLTVL.

V is TRBV3-1 (or the pseudogene TRBV3-2) and J is TRBJ1-2; D gene unclear. V was shortened by 4 bases and J by 4 bases, with 13 bases between the two germline ends. The CDR3 runs 14 residues. The V gene's germline CDR1 is LGHDT and CDR2 YNNKEL (reference sequence). The CDR3 DNA reads TGTGCCAGCAGCCCAGCTGGAGGGTCCTATGGCTACACCTTC. Its translation is CASSPAGGSYGYTF.

This clone has a single count. The chain is built from TRBV14 and TRBJ2-7; a weak D match, TRBD2 (6 bases). The CDR3 is 15 residues long. V was clipped by 1 base and J by 3 bases, with 13 bases between them. The germline CDR1 and CDR2 sequences are SGHDN and FVKESK. This CDR3 is CASSQGTNPIYEQYF. The CDR3 DNA follows: TGTGCCAGCAGCCAAGGGACTAACCCTATCTACGAGCAGTACTTC.

This clone was picked up a small number of times. The V call is TRBV11-2, the J call TRBJ1-5; no clear D. The V gene's germline CDR1 is SGHAT and CDR2 FQNNGV. This CDR3 has 13 residues. Trimming shortened V by 0 bases and J by 7 bases, and 7 bases separated the two germline ends. The CDR3 reads CASSLELLQPQHF. The DNA for the CDR3 is TGTGCCAGCAGCTTAGAACTATTGCAGCCCCAGCATTTT.

The CDR3 is CASKAVQTAATNEKLFF. The DNA of the CDR3 is TGTGCCAGTAAAGCGGTTCAGACCGCGGCAACTAATGAAAAACTGTTTTTT. V usage is TRBV19 and J usage is TRBJ1-4; D is unclear. Trimming took off 7 bases at V and 0 bases at J, with 18 bases between the two ends. CDR3 size: 17 residues. Germline V gene lookup returns CDR1 LNHDA and CDR2 SQIVND (reference sequence).

DNA for the CDR3: TGTGCCAGCTCACCACAGGGGAAACCTGGAAACACCATATATTTT. This translates into CASSPQGKPGNTIYF. The chain links TRBV18 to TRBJ1-3; D is possibly TRBD1 (5 bases). The CDR3 sequence is 15 residues long. Germline lookup yields CDR1 KGHSH and CDR2 LQKENI. Trimming took off 1 base at V and 2 bases at J, with 9 bases between the two ends.

V is TRBV2 and J is TRBJ2-7, with TRBD2 matching 7 bases. The CDR3 spans 14 residues. CDR1 SNHLY and CDR2 FYNNEI come from the germline V gene. With V trimmed by 6 bases and J by 0 bases, 5 bases remained unmatched. CDR3 protein: CASRPGTISYEQYF. CDR3 DNA: TGTGCCAGCAGGCCCGGGACTATCTCCTACGAGCAGTACTTC.

The V and J genes are TRBV4-2 and TRBJ2-3; 10 bases map to TRBD2. CDR1 LGHNA and CDR2 YNFKEQ come from the germline V gene. CDR3 length: 17 residues. With 3 bases clipped from V and 3 bases from J, the junction kept 9 bases outside the gene matches. The CDR3 nucleotides read TGTGCCAGCAGCCATGGGGGGAGCGGGGGGGCGACAGATACGCAGTATTTT. Amino acid sequence: CASSHGGSGGATDTQYF.

The chain couples TRBV5-1 to TRBJ2-7; 9 bases align to TRBD1. The ends lost 4 bases at V and 2 bases at J; junction bases unmatched: 10. CDR1 is SGHRS and CDR2 is YFSETQ in the germline V gene. This CDR3 region has 16 residues. DNA for the CDR3: TGCGCCAGCAGCCTGTACTGGGACAGGGTCCCCTACGAGCAGTACTTC. Translating gives CASSLYWDRVPYEQYF.

This chain uses TRBV24-1 with TRBJ1-3; no reliable D call. This CDR3 is 15 amino acids long. In germline, CDR1 is KGHDR, CDR2 SFDVKD. The V end lost 2 bases, the J end lost 2 bases, and 9 bases lay between the germline ends. CDR3 amino acids: CATSDSREAGNTIYF. The DNA of the CDR3 is TGTGCCACCAGTGATTCCCGGGAGGCTGGAAACACCATATATTTT.

The chain couples TRBV7-9 to TRBJ1-1, with D possibly being TRBD1 (6 bases). The length of the CDR3 is 13 residues. Trimming cost V 5 bases and J 6 bases, with 13 bases left between them. Germline V gene sequence: CDR1 SEHNR, CDR2 FQNEAQ (reference sequence). CDR3 sequence reads: CASSVGGGAEAFF. The CDR3 DNA is TGTGCCAGCAGCGTTGGAGGGGGGGCTGAAGCTTTCTTT. The complete variable domain, with remaining parts taken from reference TRBV7-9 and TRBJ1-1, reads DTGVSQNPRHKITKRGQNVTFRCDPISEHNRLYWYRQTLGQGPEFLTYFQNEAQLEKSRLLSDRFSAERPKGSFSTLEIQRTEQGDSAMYLCASSVGGGAEAFFGQGTRLTVV.

This clone came up many times. This chain connects TRBV11-2 to TRBJ1-1, with TRBD1 matching 8 bases. V was pared by 0 bases and J by 10 bases, with 4 bases of the junction left unmatched. Germline assignment: CDR1 SGHAT and CDR2 FQNNGV. The CDR3 loop spans 13 amino acids. The CDR3 protein is CASSLESQGAAFF. CDR3 in DNA: TGTGCCAGCAGCTTAGAGTCGCAGGGGGCAGCTTTCTTT.

V gene TRBV5-4 combines with J gene TRBJ1-1; TRBD1 agrees at 9 bases. V was pared by 3 bases and J by 4 bases, with 4 bases of the junction left unmatched. Germline CDR1 and CDR2: SGHNT and YYREEE (reference sequence). The CDR3 loop spans 14 amino acids. The CDR3 DNA reads TGTGCCAGCAGCTCCGGACAGGGGAGCACTGAAGCTTTCTTT. It specifies CASSSGQGSTEAFF.

This clone has only a few counts. V usage is TRBV12-2 and J usage is TRBJ1-2; no check of the table's D call, TRBD1, against the DNA was made. TRBV12-2 is recorded as a pseudogene. This CDR3 region has 13 residues. CDR3 sequence: CASRGQGAVGYTF. In DNA form, the CDR3 reads TGTGCAAGTCGCGGACAGGGGGCGGTTGGCTACACCTTC.

The chain has TRBV9 and TRBJ1-1; the D is unclear. The CDR3 loop spans 13 amino acids. Per the germline V gene, CDR1 is SGDLS and CDR2 is YYNGEE. The germline V and J ends were trimmed by 0 bases and 3 bases, with 6 bases remaining between them. The CDR3 loop is CASSVGYHTEAFF. The CDR3 coding sequence is TGTGCCAGCAGCGTAGGCTACCACACTGAAGCTTTCTTT. Together with reference TRBV9 and TRBJ1-1, the CDR3 gives the full variable domain: DSGVTQTPKHLITATGQRVTLRCSPRSGDLSVYWYQQSLDQGLQFLIQYYNGEERAKGNILERFSAQQFPDLHSELNLSSLELGDSALYFCASSVGYHTEAFFGQGTRLTVV.

V gene TRBV3-1 (or the pseudogene TRBV3-2) combines with J gene TRBJ2-3; TRBD2 agrees at 7 bases. The CDR3 runs to 15 residues. Germline V lookup: CDR1 LGHDT, CDR2 YNNKEL (reference sequence). V shed 5 bases, J shed 1 base, and the junction held 6 bases outside the gene matches. This chain's CDR3 is CASSGGGSGTDTQYF. CDR3 DNA: TGTGCCAGCAGCGGGGGGGGGAGTGGCACAGATACGCAGTATTTT.

The CDR3, as DNA: TGTGCCAGCAGCGTAGACCGGGGATGGGGTGGCTACACCTTC. The encoded protein is CASSVDRGWGGYTF. The chain combines TRBV9 with TRBJ1-2; D is uncertain. The CDR3 covers 14 residues. The V and J ends lost 0 bases and 7 bases respectively, with 13 bases between them. In germline, CDR1 is SGDLS, CDR2 YYNGEE.

This clone occurred a few times. The genes are TRBV7-3 and TRBJ2-7; D gene uncertain. The V end lost 1 base, the J end lost 1 base, and 11 bases lay between the germline ends. CDR3 length: 15 residues. CDR1 SGHTA and CDR2 FQGTGA come from the germline V gene. CDR3 residues: CASSLSSGSSYEQYF. DNA for the CDR3: TGTGCCAGCAGCTTAAGTTCCGGGTCGTCCTACGAGCAGTACTTC.

The table lists this clone with a count of one. This chain links TRBV12-3 or TRBV12-4 with TRBJ1-2, with 8 nucleotides matching TRBD1. The length of the CDR3 is 13 residues. Trimming removed 3 bases from V and 4 bases from J; junction bases left unmatched: 1. CDR3 loop: CASSLGTGYGYTF. The CDR3 DNA reads as TGTGCCAGCAGTTTGGGGACAGGCTATGGCTACACCTTC.

This chain connects TRBV18 to TRBJ1-1; 7 bases match TRBD1. The CDR3 sequence is 16 residues long. The V gene end was trimmed by 1 base and the J gene end by 4 bases; junction bases not matched to a gene: 9. Germline V gives CDR1 KGHSH, CDR2 LQKENI. DNA of the CDR3: TGTGCCAGCTCACCACGAACTGGCAGGGGGAGCACTGAAGCTTTCTTT. This gives the protein CASSPRTGRGSTEAFF. Complete variable domain (other parts from reference TRBV18 and TRBJ1-1): NAGVMQNPRHLVRRRGQEARLRCSPMKGHSHVYWYRQLPEEGLKFMVYLQKENIIDESGMPKERFSAEFPKEGPSILRIQQVVRGDSAAYFCASSPRTGRGSTEAFFGQGTRLTVV.

The genes are TRBV12-3 or TRBV12-4 and TRBJ1-1, with D possibly matching TRBD1 (5 bases). The CDR3 is 13 amino acids. Trimming stripped 2 bases from V and 5 bases from J, with 9 bases between. CDR3 DNA: TGTGCCAGCAGTTTATCAGGGTGGACTGAAGCTTTCTTT. The encoded protein is CASSLSGWTEAFF.

The rearrangement links TRBV5-6 to TRBJ1-3; D gene ambiguous. The germline CDR1 and CDR2 sequences are SGHDT and YYEEEE. Trimming took off 4 bases at V and 1 base at J, with 12 bases between the two ends. CDR3 size: 15 residues. The CDR3 sequence is CASSLFRTSGNTIYF. The DNA for the CDR3 is TGTGCCAGCAGCCTATTCCGGACTTCTGGAAACACCATATATTTT.

The chain joins TRBV19 to TRBJ1-2, with D uncertain. The CDR3 extends over 12 amino acids. Trimming removed 7 bases from V and 2 bases from J, with 8 bases in between. Germline CDR1 reads LNHDA; CDR2 reads SQIVND (reference sequence). The CDR3 DNA follows: TGTGCCAGTACATACGGGAACTATGGCTACACCTTC. Its translation: CASTYGNYGYTF. The whole variable domain, remainder taken from reference TRBV19 and TRBJ1-2, is DGGITQSPKYLFRKEGQNVTLSCEQNLNHDAMYWYRQDPGQGLRLIYYSQIVNDFQKGDIAEGYSVSREKKESFPLTVTSAQKNPTAFYLCASTYGNYGYTFGSGTRLTVV.